This entry lists 19 T cell receptor beta chains sequenced from one sample in a study of blood T cell repertoires in COVID-19. Libraries were prepared by immunoSEQ multiplex PCR; TCRdb keeps only in-frame clonotypes and omits some of them. The table includes more than 80,000 clones, around four fifths detected once. The sequenced material came from peripheral blood. Receptors were obtained from a woman aged 70-85 years with acute or convalescent COVID-19.

This clone is a singleton in its sample. V and J are TRBV9 and TRBJ2-2; 7 nucleotides line up with TRBD2. Losses at the gene ends were 4 bases for V and 2 bases for J; bases not matched to a gene: 5. This CDR3 region has 15 residues. Germline CDR1 SGDLS, CDR2 YYNGEE. The CDR3, as DNA: TGTGCCAGCAGCTCCCGGGACTATAACACCGGGGAGCTGTTTTTT. Its translation is CASSSRDYNTGELFF.

This sequence joins TRBV3-1 (or the pseudogene TRBV3-2) and TRBJ2-5; D call uncertain. CDR3 length equals 12 residues. The V gene lost 4 bases and the J gene lost 2 bases, with 5 bases spanning the gap. Germline CDR1 reads LGHDT; CDR2 reads YNNKEL (reference sequence). CDR3 sequence (DNA): TGTGCCAGCAGCCTTCCTCAAGAGACCCAGTACTTC. It is translated as CASSLPQETQYF.

The chain links TRBV6-1 to TRBJ2-7; 9 nucleotides agree with TRBD2. The CDR3 length is 14 residues. CDR1 and CDR2 from the germline V gene are MNHNS and SASEGT. V trimming: 6 bases; J trimming: 2 bases; junction bases outside the gene matches: 5. This CDR3 is CASSPQRGAYEQYF. In DNA form, the CDR3 reads TGTGCCAGCAGCCCCCAGCGGGGGGCCTACGAGCAGTACTTC.

The chain combines TRBV6-5 with TRBJ1-4; unclear D gene. Germline assignment: CDR1 MNHEY and CDR2 SVGAGI. V was pared by 0 bases and J by 7 bases, with 6 bases between. CDR3 size: 13 residues. In DNA form, the CDR3 reads TGTGCCAGCAGTTACTCGTACAGTGAAAAACTGTTTTTT. Translating gives CASSYSYSEKLFF.

This chain joins TRBV3-1 (or the pseudogene TRBV3-2) and TRBJ2-1; 8 nucleotides align to TRBD2. CDR3 size: 13 residues. Germline CDR1 is LGHDT and CDR2 is YNNKEL (reference sequence). V shed 8 bases and J 7 bases; nucleotides not matched to a gene: 7. CDR3 loop: CASGIVAGNEQFF. CDR3 in DNA: TGTGCCAGCGGTATCGTAGCGGGGAATGAGCAGTTCTTC.

The chain combines TRBV15 with TRBJ2-5; 7 bases align to TRBD1. Germline V CDR1 and CDR2: LNHNV, YYDKDF (reference sequence). The CDR3 length is 17 residues. V shed 2 bases, J shed 2 bases, and the junction held 11 bases outside the gene matches. CDR3 nucleotides: TGTGCCACCAGCAGATACCTTCCACAGGGGTTTCAAGAGACCCAGTACTTC. It codes for CATSRYLPQGFQETQYF.

J is TRBJ1-1 and V is TRBV5-1; D call uncertain. CDR3 length: 15 residues. Between the trimmed V and J ends, which lost 1 base and 1 base, there was a span of 11 bases. Looked up from germline, CDR1 is SGHRS and CDR2 is YFSETQ. Written as DNA, the CDR3 is TGCGCCAGCAGCTTGTCCCCATCCAGGAACACTGAAGCTTTCTTT. This sequence encodes CASSLSPSRNTEAFF.

V usage is TRBV19 and J usage is TRBJ1-4; no clear D gene. The CDR3 has 13 residues. V gave up 9 bases and J gave up 8 bases, with 16 bases separating them. Per the germline V gene, CDR1 is LNHDA and CDR2 is SQIVND (reference sequence). The DNA for the CDR3 is TGTGCCAGCGTTCCGGGCCCGGGGGAAAAACTGTTTTTT. This encodes CASVPGPGEKLFF.

This clone appeared a single time. The J gene is TRBJ1-1, the V gene TRBV6-1; 9 nucleotides align to TRBD1. Unmatched junction bases numbered 0, after V lost 3 bases and J lost 1 base. The CDR3 consists of 14 residues. Germline-derived CDR1 and CDR2 are MNHNS and SASEGT. The CDR3 DNA sequence: TGTGCCAGCAGTGAGACAGGGGGGAACACTGAAGCTTTCTTT. Amino acid sequence: CASSETGGNTEAFF.

The V call is TRBV19, the J call TRBJ1-1, with a tentative D call TRBD1 (5 bases). The CDR3 runs 16 residues. CDR1 is LNHDA, CDR2 SQIVND, per germline (reference sequence). V was cut by 5 bases and J by 0 bases, with 16 bases left in between. CDR3 sequence reads: CASSPNRGSMNTEAFF. The DNA for the CDR3 is TGTGCCAGTAGTCCTAATAGGGGTTCTATGAACACTGAAGCTTTCTTT.

The rearrangement uses TRBV6-6 and TRBJ2-7; perhaps TRBD1 as D (5 bases). The CDR3 spans 14 residues. V lost 6 bases, J lost 0 bases, and 12 bases lay in between. CDR1 is MNHNY, CDR2 SVGAGI, per germline (reference sequence). The CDR3 loop is CASRDDRTSYEQYF. CDR3 nucleotide sequence: TGTGCCAGCAGGGACGACAGAACCTCCTACGAGCAGTACTTC.

This clone was detected once. The rearrangement joins TRBV5-4 to TRBJ1-2; D may be TRBD1 (5 bases). This CDR3 contains 15 residues. CDR1 and CDR2 (germline): SGHNT, YYREEE (reference sequence). The V end was cut by 2 bases, the J end by 0 bases, with 11 bases between. CDR3 amino acids: CASSFGAGANYGYTF. CDR3 sequence (DNA): TGTGCCAGCAGCTTTGGCGCGGGGGCTAACTATGGCTACACCTTC.

The genes are TRBV7-3 and TRBJ2-2, with 11 bases identical to TRBD1. The CDR3 extends over 16 amino acids. Germline V gene data show CDR1 as SGHTA and CDR2 as FQGTGA. V lost 6 bases to trimming and J lost 3 bases; unmatched junction nucleotides: 6. The CDR3 region has the DNA TGTGCCAGCAGTAGGACAGGGGGCGTAGACACCGGGGAGCTGTTTTTT. This sequence encodes CASSRTGGVDTGELFF. Full variable domain (outside the CDR3, taken from reference TRBV7-3 and TRBJ2-2): GAGVSQTPSNKVTEKGKYVELRCDPISGHTALYWYRQSLGQGPEFLIYFQGTGAADDSGLPNDRFFAVRPEGSVSTLKIQRTERGDSAVYLCASSRTGGVDTGELFFGEGSRLTVL.

As DNA, the CDR3 is TGTGCCAGCAGCTCCGGGACAGGGATTGACTATGAGCAGTTCTTC. Residues: CASSSGTGIDYEQFF. This chain connects TRBV11-3 to TRBJ2-1; TRBD1 matches at 9 bases. The germline V gene encodes CDR1 SGHNT and CDR2 YENEEA. CDR3 length equals 15 residues. J lost 8 bases, V lost 4 bases, and 9 bases had no gene match.

The chain is built from TRBV7-9 and TRBJ1-2; D unresolved. The CDR3 is 15 amino acids. The ends were cut back, 5 bases at V and 0 bases at J, with 13 bases in the middle. Germline V gene sequence: CDR1 SEHNR, CDR2 FQNEAQ (reference sequence). This CDR3 reads CASSTPGVANYGYTF. Here the CDR3 DNA reads TGTGCCAGCAGCACCCCGGGAGTAGCTAACTATGGCTACACCTTC. Using reference TRBV7-9 and TRBJ1-2 for the parts outside the CDR3, the full variable domain is DTGVSQNPRHKITKRGQNVTFRCDPISEHNRLYWYRQTLGQGPEFLTYFQNEAQLEKSRLLSDRFSAERPKGSFSTLEIQRTEQGDSAMYLCASSTPGVANYGYTFGSGTRLTVV.

This clone was detected only once. CDR3 DNA: TGTGCCAGCAGCCGCGCGGTGATGAACACTGAAGCTTTCTTT. It specifies CASSRAVMNTEAFF. The V and J genes are TRBV11-3 and TRBJ1-1; D not certain. This CDR3 comprises 14 residues. The V end was cut by 5 bases, the J end by 0 bases, with 10 bases between. Germline CDR1 and CDR2: SGHNT and YENEEA.

V is TRBV6-5 and J is TRBJ1-2, with D perhaps matching TRBD1 (5 bases). Trimming stripped 2 bases from V and 8 bases from J, with 9 bases between. Germline V CDR1 and CDR2: MNHEY, SVGAGI. CDR3 length: 12 residues. CDR3 sequence: CASSYGQGGYTF. For the CDR3, the DNA is TGTGCCAGCAGTTACGGGCAGGGAGGCTACACCTTC.

V is TRBV7-9 and J is TRBJ2-1; TRBD1 is a possible D gene (5 bases). From germline, CDR1 is SEHNR and CDR2 FQNEAQ (reference sequence). The V end lost 8 bases, the J end lost 9 bases, and 17 bases lay between the germline ends. The CDR3 is 13 residues long. The CDR3: CASGESGFGEQFF. In DNA, the CDR3 is TGTGCCAGCGGGGAATCAGGGTTCGGTGAGCAGTTCTTC.

The chain recombines TRBV5-1 with TRBJ2-2, with D tentatively TRBD1 (6 bases). The V end was cut by 5 bases, the J end by 5 bases, with 16 bases between. The CDR3 is 15 amino acids. Germline loops: CDR1 SGHRS, CDR2 YFSETQ. The CDR3 bases are TGCGCCAGCAGTTCCGGGACCAGGGGTACCGGGGAGCTGTTTTTT. This encodes CASSSGTRGTGELFF.